This T cell receptor (beta chain) came from a study of identifying expanded T cells in peripheral blood. Comment on this clone: Its cognate antigen is unknown.

General observations from the study: Across healthy donors, higher total template counts meant significantly greater approximately 2-week count variance. Over approximately two and four weeks, about 15 and 19 clones changed, versus approximately 1.1 between replicates.

Trimming took 5 bases from V and 7 from J; bases not matched to a gene: 6. Germline loops: CDR1 SGHTA, CDR2 FQGTGA. The CDR3 runs 15 residues. Collection occurred without any documented infections or immune events in donors. The protocol was immunoSEQ multiplex PCR, while the TCRdb copy is restricted to in-frame clones and leaves out a portion. The sample lists tens of thousands of clones, approximately 85% occurring once. The chain joins TRBV7-3 to TRBJ2-1; TRBD2 matches 12 bases. The source material was blood. The receptor comes from a person between 18 and 75 years old in good health. CDR3 in amino acids: CASSQLAGGQNEQFF. The DNA for the CDR3 is TGTGCCAGCAGCCAACTAGCGGGAGGACAAAATGAGCAGTTCTTC.